This T cell receptor (beta chain) was captured by sequencing in a study of shared clonotypes between healthy human individuals. General study points: Generation probabilities were higher for clonotypes shared across all four sorted-subset donors than for unshared ones. Shared across a few donors were roughly 5.3% of the naive CD4 clonotypes.

Of note for this clone: Its antigen remains unknown.

The germline V and J ends were trimmed by 3 bases and 0 bases, with 7 bases remaining between them. The CDR3 length is 14 residues. Per germline, CDR1 SGHDT and CDR2 YYEEEE. Each subset's genomic DNA was shared equally among a number of immunoSEQ plates. As processed by the authors: Filtering differed since immunoSEQ provided only junctions, with no quality scores. The data were produced by immunoSEQ multiplex PCR, yet TCRdb's version contains in-frame clones alone and is incomplete. V and J calls and clone size are copied from that table; D and trimming were computed from the DNA. The table has 560,000 or so clones, approximately 96% seen once; the top ten hold about 0.11%. CD45RO-negative cells were positively selected for CCR7, leaving out terminally differentiated effector memory CD45RA+ cells.

The clonotype comes from a woman in her twenties or thirties in good health. The V call is TRBV5-6, the J call TRBJ1-3; D is unclear. The sample taken for sequencing was naive CD8+ T cells sorted from blood. For the CDR3, the DNA is TGTGCCAGCAGCTCGGGGTTCTCTGGAAACACCATATATTTT. The encoded protein is CASSSGFSGNTIYF.